The 30 T cell receptor beta chains reported below all come from one sample, sequenced in a study of T cell changes during pregnancy in multiple sclerosis. The method was immunoSEQ multiplex PCR; TCRdb's version includes in-frame clones alone and lacks a portion of them. The sample consists of approximately 46,000 clones, around 90% of them appearing once. This material consisted of peripheral blood, taken after pregnancy. The receptor source for this set is a female donor in good health, enrolled as a control in a pregnancy study.

This chain connects TRBV28 to TRBJ1-5, with D uncertain. Germline CDR1 and CDR2: MDHEN and SYDVKM. The CDR3 is 15 amino acids. Trimming removed 6 bases at V and 4 bases at J, with 16 bases between. CDR3 sequence (DNA): TGTGCCAGCAGGTCAACCAGAGGGTTGAATCAGCCCCAGCATTTT. Its translation is CASRSTRGLNQPQHF.

The genes are TRBV9 and TRBJ1-2, with D perhaps matching TRBD1 (5 bases). Trimming left V 0 bases short and J 0 bases short, with 6 bases between. From germline, CDR1 is SGDLS and CDR2 YYNGEE. The CDR3 covers 14 residues. The DNA of the CDR3 is TGTGCCAGCAGCGTAGAAGGGGCTAACTATGGCTACACCTTC. Encoded protein: CASSVEGANYGYTF. The full variable domain, in which reference TRBV9 and TRBJ1-2 provide the parts outside the CDR3, is DSGVTQTPKHLITATGQRVTLRCSPRSGDLSVYWYQQSLDQGLQFLIQYYNGEERAKGNILERFSAQQFPDLHSELNLSSLELGDSALYFCASSVEGANYGYTFGSGTRLTVV.

The chain couples TRBV5-1 to TRBJ2-7, with 11 bases lining up with TRBD1. The CDR3 runs 15 residues. J was trimmed by 5 bases and V by 4 bases; bases with no gene match: 8. Looked up from germline, CDR1 is SGHRS and CDR2 is YFSETQ. The CDR3 reads CASSPGTGGGDEQYF. CDR3 bases: TGCGCCAGCAGCCCGGGGACAGGGGGGGGAGACGAGCAGTACTTC.

This clone has more than one count but fewer than ten. The V call is TRBV19, the J call TRBJ2-5; maybe TRBD2 (6 bases). The germline V gene has CDR1 LNHDA and CDR2 SQIVND (reference sequence). The CDR3 is 15 amino acids. Deletions cut 2 bases from V and 4 bases from J, with 14 bases between. The CDR3 sequence: CASSIRGFEGETQYF. CDR3 sequence (DNA): TGTGCCAGTAGTATACGGGGGTTCGAAGGAGAGACCCAGTACTTC.

The rearrangement links TRBV19 to TRBJ2-5; a possible D gene is TRBD2 (5 bases). With 5 bases removed from V and 2 bases from J, the gap between germline ends came to 12 bases. Germline values: CDR1 LNHDA, CDR2 SQIVND (reference sequence). CDR3 length: 14 residues. The CDR3 spells CASSPRQRQETQYF. DNA for the CDR3: TGTGCCAGTAGTCCGCGGCAGCGGCAAGAGACCCAGTACTTC.

The CDR3 region is CASRDRHGYTF. The CDR3 DNA follows: TGTGCCAGCAGGGACAGACATGGCTACACCTTC. This chain joins TRBV2 and TRBJ1-2, with D possibly matching TRBD1 (6 bases). Germline V lookup: CDR1 SNHLY, CDR2 FYNNEI. The CDR3 is made up of 11 amino acids. V lost 6 bases and J lost 6, with 8 bases in between.

The chain couples TRBV7-9 to TRBJ2-7; D perhaps matches TRBD1 (6 bases). This CDR3 region has 13 residues. The V gene's germline CDR1 is SEHNR and CDR2 FQNEAQ (reference sequence). V was trimmed by 5 bases and J by 7 bases, leaving 15 bases between them. The CDR3 here is CASSRLQGIEQYF. The CDR3 nucleotides read TGTGCCAGCAGCCGGTTACAGGGAATAGAGCAGTACTTC.

The genes are TRBV4-2 and TRBJ1-2; the D gene is possibly TRBD1 (5 bases). V was clipped by 1 base and J by 0 bases, with 15 bases between them. Germline V gene sequence: CDR1 LGHNA, CDR2 YNFKEQ. This CDR3 is built from 17 residues. CDR3 nucleotide sequence: TGTGCCAGCAGCCAAGTAGCAGCCGGGGGATCTAACTATGGCTACACCTTC. This encodes CASSQVAAGGSNYGYTF.

This chain joins TRBV18 and TRBJ1-4, with 7 bases matching TRBD1. Germline values: CDR1 KGHSH, CDR2 LQKENI. The CDR3 is 15 residues long. V trimming: 3 bases; J trimming: 8 bases; junction bases outside the gene matches: 9. The CDR3, as DNA: TGTGCCAGCTCACCTCCTAGGGGGCGAAGCGAAAAACTGTTTTTT. Its translation: CASSPPRGRSEKLFF.

The J gene is TRBJ2-3, the V gene TRBV6-1, with D hard to call. Germline loops: CDR1 MNHNS, CDR2 SASEGT. The V and J ends lost 1 base and 2 bases respectively, with 13 bases between them. The CDR3 is 16 residues long. The CDR3 reads CASSEGGRGITDTQYF. The CDR3 DNA sequence: TGTGCCAGCAGTGAAGGAGGTAGAGGAATCACAGATACGCAGTATTTT.

This clone was counted a few times. The V and J genes are TRBV11-1 and TRBJ1-2; unclear D gene. The CDR3 has 14 amino acids. CDR1 and CDR2 from the germline V gene are SGHAT and FQDESV (reference sequence). The V and J ends lost 5 bases and 1 base respectively, with 11 bases between them. In nucleotides, the CDR3 is TGTGCCAGCAGCCGCGTGCCGGGTAACTATGGCTACACCTTC. Protein product: CASSRVPGNYGYTF.

J is TRBJ2-3 and V is TRBV4-2; 8 bases are a match to TRBD1. This CDR3 comprises 17 residues. Germline V lookup: CDR1 LGHNA, CDR2 YNFKEQ. J gave up 1 base and V 3 bases, and 9 bases lay outside the gene matches. The CDR3 nucleotides are TGTGCCAGCAGCCAGTTAATCGAGGACAGGGGCACAGATACGCAGTATTTT. This sequence encodes CASSQLIEDRGTDTQYF.

This chain joins TRBV7-8 and TRBJ2-7; 10 nucleotides agree with TRBD2. This CDR3 has 18 amino acids. Germline CDR1 is SGHVS and CDR2 is FQNEAQ. J lost 2 bases, V lost 3 bases, and 13 bases had no gene match. CDR3 sequence reads: CASSLAGIQRGGPYEQYF. DNA for the CDR3: TGTGCCAGCAGCTTGGCGGGTATCCAGCGGGGGGGCCCCTACGAGCAGTACTTC.

This chain uses TRBV7-2 with TRBJ1-5, with unresolved D. The germline V gene encodes CDR1 SGHTA and CDR2 FQGNSA. V lost 0 bases and J lost 7, with 16 bases in between. This CDR3 has 16 residues. CDR3 sequence reads: CASSLAVGGIGQPQHF. The CDR3 DNA sequence: TGTGCCAGCAGCTTAGCAGTGGGCGGGATCGGGCAGCCCCAGCATTTT.

The chain joins TRBV2 to TRBJ1-4; D is perhaps TRBD1 (5 bases). V shed 7 bases and J shed 5 bases, with 17 bases lying between them. CDR3 length equals 15 residues. Germline V gene sequence: CDR1 SNHLY, CDR2 FYNNEI. The DNA of the CDR3 is TGTGCCAGCAACGGCGGGGGGAACCTAAATGAAAAACTGTTTTTT. Protein: CASNGGGNLNEKLFF.

This clone was picked up one time. The CDR3 region has the DNA TGTGCCAGCAGCCAAACTAGCGGGGGGTACAATGAGCAGTTCTTC. Amino acid sequence: CASSQTSGGYNEQFF. V and J are TRBV7-2 and TRBJ2-1; 12 bases align to TRBD2. The V and J ends lost 5 bases and 4 bases, in that order; junction bases with no gene match: 3. Germline values: CDR1 SGHTA, CDR2 FQGNSA. The CDR3 has 15 amino acids.

The chain uses TRBV27 and TRBJ2-2; the match to TRBD1 covers 8 bases. The germline V gene has CDR1 MNHEY and CDR2 SMNVEV (reference sequence). This CDR3 has 14 residues. The V and J ends lost 6 bases and 6 bases, in that order; junction bases with no gene match: 6. CDR3 residues: CASSQGADPGELFF. As DNA, the CDR3 is TGTGCCAGCAGCCAGGGGGCGGATCCCGGGGAGCTGTTTTTT.

The rearrangement joins TRBV21-1 to TRBJ2-5; the table's D gene call, TRBD2, was not cross checked with the DNA. TRBV21-1 has pseudogene status. The CDR3 has 16 amino acids. The DNA of the CDR3 is TGTGCCACCAGGAGAGGATATGAGAGCGGACAAGAGACCCAGTACTTC. This encodes CATRRGYESGQETQYF.

The V call is TRBV9, the J call TRBJ2-6; TRBD1 agrees at 7 bases. The CDR3 spans 19 residues. In germline, CDR1 is SGDLS, CDR2 YYNGEE. The V and J ends lost 4 bases and 2 bases, in that order; junction bases with no gene match: 15. The CDR3: CASSHSFDRVVAGANVLTF. In nucleotides, the CDR3 is TGTGCCAGCAGCCATTCCTTCGACAGGGTGGTGGCTGGGGCCAACGTCCTGACTTTC.

This clone appeared once. The CDR3 protein is CASSLARGAGETQYF. In DNA, the CDR3 is TGTGCCAGCAGCTTAGCACGGGGGGCAGGGGAGACCCAGTACTTC. The gene calls are TRBV7-2 and TRBJ2-5; possibly TRBD2 for D (7 bases). The CDR3 has 15 residues. V lost 0 bases, J lost 5 bases, and 13 bases lay in between. Germline CDR1 is SGHTA and CDR2 is FQGNSA.

The table lists this clone with a few counts. The rearrangement links TRBV4-2 to TRBJ1-6, with TRBD1 as a possible D gene (6 bases). Per the germline V gene, CDR1 is LGHNA and CDR2 is YNFKEQ. The CDR3 is 17 residues long. Trimming shortened V by 3 bases and J by 2 bases, and 14 bases separated the two germline ends. The CDR3 DNA reads as TGTGCCAGCAGCCATGGACAGCGACCCACCTATAATTCACCCCTCCACTTT. Protein: CASSHGQRPTYNSPLHF.

This chain links TRBV28 with TRBJ2-7, with 8 bases aligning to TRBD1. The junction had 6 bases not matched to a gene; V was cut back by 2 bases and J by 0 bases. The CDR3 length is 16 residues. Per germline, CDR1 MDHEN and CDR2 SYDVKM. This chain's CDR3 is CASSLQRTGNSYEQYF. The CDR3 coding sequence is TGTGCCAGCAGTTTACAGAGGACAGGGAACTCCTACGAGCAGTACTTC.

The V call is TRBV19, the J call TRBJ1-5; TRBD1 agrees at 9 bases. The CDR3 loop spans 17 amino acids. From germline, CDR1 is LNHDA and CDR2 SQIVND (reference sequence). V shed 5 bases and J 3 bases; nucleotides not matched to a gene: 11. The CDR3 sequence is CASSFSSGTGHNQPQHF. CDR3 DNA: TGTGCCAGTAGTTTCAGCTCCGGGACAGGGCACAATCAGCCCCAGCATTTT.

CDR3 protein: CASNPTEITGELFF. The CDR3 nucleotides are TGTGCCAGTAACCCGACAGAGATCACCGGGGAGCTGTTTTTT. J is TRBJ2-2 and V is TRBV19; a possible D gene is TRBD1 (5 bases). Germline loops: CDR1 LNHDA, CDR2 SQIVND (reference sequence). This CDR3 contains 14 residues. V lost 7 bases and J 4 bases, leaving 13 bases between the germline ends.

The gene calls are TRBV5-1 and TRBJ2-1; TRBD2 aligns across 11 bases. The CDR3 loop spans 16 amino acids. Germline V gene lookup returns CDR1 SGHRS and CDR2 YFSETQ. V dropped 2 bases and J dropped 3; count of bases not matched to a gene: 4. The CDR3 region has the DNA TGCGCCAGCAGCTTAACCGGGACTAGCGGCTACAATGAGCAGTTCTTC. Amino acids: CASSLTGTSGYNEQFF.

The chain couples TRBV30 to TRBJ2-7; the match to TRBD1 covers 10 bases. The CDR3 consists of 13 residues. J was trimmed by 5 bases and V by 4 bases; bases with no gene match: 5. Germline V gene lookup returns CDR1 GTSNPN and CDR2 SVGIG (reference sequence). As DNA, the CDR3 is TGTGCCTGGAAGGGACAGGGGTTCAACGAGCAGTACTTC. This codes for CAWKGQGFNEQYF.

The chain couples TRBV27 to TRBJ1-1, with D tentatively TRBD1 (5 bases). This CDR3 has 13 residues. V was shortened by 0 bases and J by 8 bases, with 10 bases between the two germline ends. Germline CDR1 reads MNHEY; CDR2 reads SMNVEV (reference sequence). The CDR3 sequence: CASSLSGGTEAFF. CDR3 nucleotides: TGTGCCAGCAGTTTATCGGGGGGGACCGAAGCTTTCTTT.

The chain recombines TRBV19 with TRBJ2-2; a possible D gene is TRBD2 (5 bases). This CDR3 has 13 amino acids. Germline CDR1 reads LNHDA; CDR2 reads SQIVND (reference sequence). Trimming pared 5 bases from V and 5 bases from J, leaving 9 bases between. The DNA of the CDR3 is TGTGCCAGTAGTTCCCGGAGGACCGGGGAGCTGTTTTTT. It codes for CASSSRRTGELFF. Supplemented by reference TRBV19 and TRBJ2-2, the full variable domain reads DGGITQSPKYLFRKEGQNVTLSCEQNLNHDAMYWYRQDPGQGLRLIYYSQIVNDFQKGDIAEGYSVSREKKESFPLTVTSAQKNPTAFYLCASSSRRTGELFFGEGSRLTVL.

This chain uses TRBV4-1 with TRBJ2-7; TRBD2 is a possible D gene (6 bases). The CDR3 spans 17 residues. Trimming left V 4 bases short and J 0 bases short, with 19 bases between. Germline V gene lookup returns CDR1 MGHRA and CDR2 YSYEKL. CDR3 region: CASSLRTTEEGSYEQYF. The CDR3 DNA follows: TGCGCCAGCAGCCTCCGGACTACCGAAGAGGGCTCCTACGAGCAGTACTTC.

The chain links TRBV5-1 to TRBJ2-7, with D maybe TRBD2 (6 bases). Germline V gives CDR1 SGHRS, CDR2 YFSETQ. The CDR3 is 16 amino acids. The V gene lost 4 bases and the J gene lost 0 bases, with 17 bases spanning the gap. CDR3 region: CASSPAGGWSSYEQYF. The CDR3 nucleotides are TGCGCCAGCAGCCCAGCTGGGGGGTGGAGCTCCTACGAGCAGTACTTC.